The rows below give T cell receptor beta chains drawn from one sample of a study of blood T cell repertoires in COVID-19. The assay was immunoSEQ multiplex PCR, and TCRdb's table has in-frame clones only and misses some. This repertoire shows 100,000 or so clones, roughly 89% found once; its top ten account for approximately 5.1%. Sequencing input: peripheral blood. All receptors come from a man between 70 and 80 years old with acute or convalescent COVID-19. Each CDR3 is given with its conserved first and last residue. A D gene is named only where the DNA matches it firmly. Part of the rows lack a size; the others show once, few, many or a class for expanded clones.

clone size	D gene	V gene	CDR3 length	J gene	CDR3 DNA	CDR3 protein
.	.	TRBV6-5	13	TRBJ1-1	TGTGCCAGCTTAAACCAGGGGCATCAAAAAGCTTTCTTT	CASLNQGHQKAFF
few	TRBD2	TRBV5-1	13	TRBJ2-7	TGCGCCAGCAGTAGCGGGGACAATTACGAGCAGTACTTC	CASSSGDNYEQYF
.	TRBD2	TRBV29-1	13	TRBJ2-3	TGCAGCTTCCGCGGGAGTGGCACAGATACGCAGTATTTT	CSFRGSGTDTQYF
.	.	TRBV28	15	TRBJ1-2	TGTGCCAGCAGATCAACAGGGCGTACTCTCTATGGCTACACCTTC	CASRSTGRTLYGYTF
.	.	TRBV30	12	TRBJ1-2	TGTGCCTGGAGTCCTACGTTCTATGGCTACACCTTC	CAWSPTFYGYTF
.	.	TRBV28	12	TRBJ2-7	TGTGCCAGCAGTTTGGTTCTCGGGGAGCAGTACTTC	CASSLVLGEQYF
.	TRBD1	TRBV5-6	13	TRBJ1-5	TGTGCCAGCAGCTTAACAGGGGGACAGCCCCAGCATTTT	CASSLTGGQPQHF
.	.	TRBV5-5	13	TRBJ1-1	TGTGCCAGCAGCTTTTCCCGAGGCACTGAAGCTTTCTTT	CASSFSRGTEAFF
.	.	TRBV5-8	14	TRBJ1-4	TGTGCCAGCAGCCCACGGGGGGCTGAAGAAAAACTGTTTTTT	CASSPRGAEEKLFF
.	TRBD1	TRBV4-3	17	TRBJ1-4	TGCGCCAGCAGCCCATCCTCCACCGGGACAGGGCTAGGAAAACTGTTTTTT	CASSPSSTGTGLGKLFF
few	TRBD1	TRBV3-1/TRBV3-2	15	TRBJ1-1	TGTGCCAGCAGCCAGAACAGGGGCTTGAACACTGAAGCTTTCTTT	CASSQNRGLNTEAFF
.	.	TRBV6-5	16	TRBJ1-2	TGTGCCAGCAGTTACAATCCAATACAGCCTCTCTATGGCTACACCTTC	CASSYNPIQPLYGYTF
.	TRBD2	TRBV5-4	17	TRBJ2-3	TGTGCCAGCAGCTTGAGACTAGCGGGGGGGCGGGGAGATACGCAGTATTTT	CASSLRLAGGRGDTQYF
.	.	TRBV6-6	12	TRBJ1-1	TGTGCCAGCAGTTTTCAGCGGACTGAAGCTTTCTTT	CASSFQRTEAFF
.	TRBD2	TRBV7-9	14	TRBJ2-1	TGTGCCAGCAGCGAGCGGGGAGCCTACAATGAGCAGTTCTTC	CASSERGAYNEQFF
.	.	TRBV30	13	TRBJ1-2	TGTGCCTGGGGGTTGGGACAAAACTATGGCTACACCTTC	CAWGLGQNYGYTF
.	.	TRBV7-2	13	TRBJ2-7	TGTGCCAGCAGCTTAGTGGAGCAGGGCAAGCTGTACTTC	CASSLVEQGKLYF
once	.	TRBV29-1	13	TRBJ1-4	TGCAGCGTTGAAGTAGCAACTAATGAAAAACTGTTTTTT	CSVEVATNEKLFF